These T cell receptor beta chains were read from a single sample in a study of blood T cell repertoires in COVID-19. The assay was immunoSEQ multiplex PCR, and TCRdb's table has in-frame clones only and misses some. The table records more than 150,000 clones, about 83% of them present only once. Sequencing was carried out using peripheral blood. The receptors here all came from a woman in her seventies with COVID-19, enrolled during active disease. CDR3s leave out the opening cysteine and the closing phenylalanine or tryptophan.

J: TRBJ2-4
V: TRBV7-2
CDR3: ASSFGVMKNIQY

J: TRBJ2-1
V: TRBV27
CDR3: ASSFRRDSKNEQF

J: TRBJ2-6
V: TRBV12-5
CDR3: ASGLVMGTAFSGANVLT

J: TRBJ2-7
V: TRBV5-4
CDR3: ASSPGTGTYEQY

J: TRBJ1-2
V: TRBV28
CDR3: ASSPGGQGDYGYT

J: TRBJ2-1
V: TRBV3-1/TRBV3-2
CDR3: ASSQTLLAGKHNEQF

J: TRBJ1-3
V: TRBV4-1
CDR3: ASSQEAGIGNTIY

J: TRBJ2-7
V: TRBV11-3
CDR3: ASSDRASYEQY

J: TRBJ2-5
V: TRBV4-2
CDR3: ASSLNIGTTKETQY

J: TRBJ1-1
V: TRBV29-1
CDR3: SVFGGRGWLNTEAF

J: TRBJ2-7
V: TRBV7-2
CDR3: ASSWGEGFEQY

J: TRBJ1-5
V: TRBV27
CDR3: ASRRQGTSNQPQH

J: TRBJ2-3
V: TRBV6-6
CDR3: ASRGAHERTDTQY

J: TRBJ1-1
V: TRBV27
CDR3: ASSLFSRTEAF

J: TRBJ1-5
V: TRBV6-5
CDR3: ASREGASQPQH

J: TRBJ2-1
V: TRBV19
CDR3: ASCSGSSYNEQF

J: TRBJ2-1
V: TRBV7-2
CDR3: ASSPRRLANYNEQF

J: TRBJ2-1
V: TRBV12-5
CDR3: ASGLNLVAAGEQF

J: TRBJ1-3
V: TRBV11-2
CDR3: ASSGPGQGTSGNTIY

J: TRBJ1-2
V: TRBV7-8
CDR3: ASSDNVPQGFGYT

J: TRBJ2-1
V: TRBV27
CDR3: ASSLSGSGSSYNEQF

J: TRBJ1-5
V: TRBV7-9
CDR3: ASSVISGLQH

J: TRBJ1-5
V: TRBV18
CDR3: ASSPGQGNNQPQH